The 5 T cell receptor beta chains in this list originate from one sample, sequenced in a study of tissue T cells after allogeneic stem cell transplantation. Method: immunoSEQ multiplex PCR; TCRdb's copy keeps in-frame clones and lacks some. The sample has about 2,800 clones; almost 50% are singletons. The time point is: mouse harvest day 14 after allogeneic transplant. Tail vein injection delivered 10^7 T-cell-depleted bone marrow cells and 10^6 splenic CD5+ T cells. Sample: lymph node tissue. The receptor source for this set is a female BALB/c mouse given C57BL/6 T cells with graft-versus-host disease after an allogeneic hematopoietic cell transplant.

This clone is medium-sized (0.01 to 0.1%). Genes here carry mouse names. The CDR3 end is not reached by the read, which stops 1 residue before it; the germline J gene fills it in. The chain couples TRBV2 to TRBJ2-7, with D possibly TRBD2 on 5 matching bases. Trimming removed 0 bases from V and 1 base from J, with 7 bases in between. Germline V gene data show CDR1 as LGHNA and CDR2 as YSYQKL. This CDR3 region has 14 residues. The CDR3 protein is CASSQDGLSYEQYF. The CDR3 bases that were read are TGTGCCAGCAGCCAAGACGGACTTTCCTATGAACAGTAC.

The table lists this clone with a count of one. Here the gene names and germline are mouse. Read data end 1 residue before the CDR3 end; the end is taken from the germline J gene. The chain has TRBV20 and TRBJ2-1; D is possibly TRBD1 (6 bases). Germline CDR1 GFQATS, CDR2 STVNSAI. This CDR3 has 13 residues. V was pared by 3 bases and J by 6 bases, with 12 bases between. CDR3 bases read: TGTGGTGCTAGCGCCAGGGGAGGTGCTGAGCAGTTC. It codes for CGASARGGAEQF. Given in full, the CDR3 is CGASARGGAEQFF.

Comment on this clone: Genes and germline are mouse. The CDR3 end is not reached by the read, which stops 1 residue before it; the germline J gene fills it in. The V call is TRBV15, the J call TRBJ1-1; tentatively, D is TRBD1 (5 bases). The V and J ends lost 5 bases and 4 bases respectively, with 8 bases between them. The CDR3 covers 12 residues. The germline gives CDR1 SGHND, CDR2 FRSKSL. The part of the CDR3 DNA that was read is TGTGCCAGCAGTCTAGACAGCACAGAAGTCTTC. This sequence encodes CASSLDSTEVF. The full CDR3 reads CASSLDSTEVFF.

To note about this clone: Here the gene names and germline are mouse. Sequencing ends 1 residue short of the CDR3 end; the germline J gene provides the rest. V and J are TRBV26 and TRBJ2-3; D may be TRBD1 or TRBD2 (5 bases each). CDR1 is KGHPV and CDR2 is FQNQEV in the germline V gene (reference sequence). V was cut by 6 bases and J by 0 bases, with 10 bases left in between. The CDR3 spans 14 residues. The CDR3 bases that were read are TGTGCCAGCAGCGGGGCCCCTAGTGCAGAAACGCTGTAT. This gives the protein CASSGAPSAETLY. In full, the CDR3 reads CASSGAPSAETLYF. The variable domain in full, with the rest retrieved from reference TRBV26 and TRBJ2-3, is NSKVIQTPRYLVKGQGQKAKMRCIPEKGHPVVFWYQQNKNNEFKFLINFQNQEVLQQIDMTEKRFSAECPSNSPCSLEIQSSEAGDSALYLCASSGAPSAETLYFGSGTRLTVL.

As regards this clone: Mouse germline and gene names are used. The CDR3 goes on 1 residue after the read ends, and that part is filled in from the germline J gene. This chain links TRBV3 with TRBJ2-4; 7 bases map to TRBD2. CDR3 length equals 14 residues. The V gene's germline CDR1 is SNHLY and CDR2 FYNGKV (reference sequence). J was trimmed by 0 bases and V by 5 bases; bases with no gene match: 2. The CDR3 sequence is CASSRGGSQNTLYF. The covered CDR3 bases are TGTGCCAGCAGCCGGGGGGGTAGTCAAAACACCTTGTAC.